These 24 T cell receptor beta chains were all obtained from the same sample, sequenced in a study of T cell responses to AZD1222 COVID-19 vaccine (dated by TCRdb to the early 2020s). The time point tag for this specimen amounts to: baseline before first vaccination. The library was produced with the immunoSEQ multiplex PCR assay. The source is immuneACCESS, and TCRdb retained only in-frame sequences with V and J called. Part of the clones is not carried over; for the studies checked, unresolved V genes explain less than half of this, and the remainder is unexplained. This sample gives about 56,000 clones in total; 70% to 90% of them show up just once. Clones ranked in the top ten supply roughly 16% of the sample. This specimen consisted of peripheral blood, obtained on day 0 of AZD1222 vaccination. The receptors were sampled from an adult in good health.

The table lists this clone with a count of one. This rearrangement joins TRBV27 to TRBJ2-3; 9 bases align to TRBD1. V gave up 6 bases and J gave up 0 bases; unmatched junction bases: 4. This CDR3 is built from 15 residues. In germline, CDR1 is MNHEY, CDR2 SMNVEV (reference sequence). CDR3 DNA: TGTGCCAGCAGATTACAGGGGGCTAGCACAGATACGCAGTATTTT. Translated: CASRLQGASTDTQYF.

The chain carries TRBV2 and TRBJ1-2; D is perhaps TRBD1 (6 bases). The V and J ends lost 2 bases and 2 bases respectively, with 18 bases between them. There are 17 residues in the CDR3. Germline CDR1 SNHLY, CDR2 FYNNEI. CDR3 residues: CASSERGGGPWNYGYTF. The CDR3 nucleotides read TGTGCCAGCAGTGAAAGGGGCGGGGGGCCATGGAACTATGGCTACACCTTC.

J is TRBJ1-6 and V is TRBV6-6; TRBD1 is a possible D gene (6 bases). The V end was cut by 8 bases, the J end by 9 bases, with 14 bases between. Germline V gene data show CDR1 as MNHNY and CDR2 as SVGAGI (reference sequence). This CDR3 region has 13 residues. The CDR3 reads CASLPGRGSPLHF. CDR3 DNA: TGTGCCAGCCTCCCCGGCAGGGGTTCACCCCTCCACTTT.

The V and J genes are TRBV10-1 and TRBJ1-1; D is unclear. CDR3 size: 14 residues. The V gene's germline CDR1 is WNHNN and CDR2 SYGVQD (reference sequence). V was cut by 9 bases and J by 0 bases, with 14 bases left in between. For the CDR3, the DNA is TGCGCCAGAGGTGCTGTCGCCTTGAACACTGAAGCTTTCTTT. It yields the protein CARGAVALNTEAFF.

The chain is built from TRBV4-2 and TRBJ2-1, with 7 bases fitting TRBD1. V lost 5 bases and J lost 2; bases outside the gene matches: 3. CDR3 size: 14 residues. In germline, CDR1 is LGHNA, CDR2 YNFKEQ. The CDR3 coding sequence is TGTGCCAGCAGCTGGGACAGCCCCTACAATGAGCAGTTCTTC. Its protein is CASSWDSPYNEQFF.

V usage is TRBV6-5 and J usage is TRBJ2-2, with 8 nucleotides matching TRBD2. The CDR3 runs to 15 residues. Trimming took 3 bases from V and 4 from J; bases not matched to a gene: 4. Germline-derived CDR1 and CDR2 are MNHEY and SVGAGI. Here the CDR3 DNA reads TGTGCCAGCAGTTATTCCGGGGGGGGCACCGGGGAGCTGTTTTTT. It specifies CASSYSGGGTGELFF.

The CDR3 DNA follows: TGTGCCAGCAGCTCAATTGGGGGCTCTGGGGCCAACGTCCTGACTTTC. Its protein product is CASSSIGGSGANVLTF. This rearrangement joins TRBV5-5 to TRBJ2-6; D is perhaps TRBD1 or TRBD2 (5 bases each). In germline, CDR1 is SGHKS, CDR2 YYEKEE (reference sequence). The V and J ends lost 3 bases and 0 bases respectively, with 10 bases between them. This CDR3 is built from 16 residues.

The chain employs TRBV3-1 (or the pseudogene TRBV3-2) and TRBJ2-2; weak D call: TRBD2 (6 bases). Germline CDR1 LGHDT, CDR2 YNNKEL (reference sequence). Between the trimmed V and J ends, which lost 0 bases and 2 bases, there was a span of 31 bases. The length of the CDR3 is 23 residues. The CDR3 is CASSQEPLAGLTVMAVNTGELFF. CDR3 sequence (DNA): TGTGCCAGCAGCCAAGAACCCCTCGCGGGGCTGACCGTTATGGCTGTTAACACCGGGGAGCTGTTTTTT.

The genes are TRBV7-3 and TRBJ2-1; D remains ambiguous. CDR1 and CDR2 (germline): SGHTA, FQGTGA. CDR3 length: 13 residues. V lost 5 bases and J 3 bases, leaving 8 bases between the germline ends. The CDR3 DNA follows: TGTGCCAGCAGCCCAACCAGCTACAATGAGCAGTTCTTC. This translates into CASSPTSYNEQFF.

This clone was observed a few times. The chain has TRBV28 and TRBJ1-1; no reliable D call. CDR1 and CDR2 (germline): MDHEN, SYDVKM. This CDR3 contains 14 residues. Trimming pared 2 bases from V and 5 bases from J, leaving 12 bases between. CDR3 in DNA: TGTGCCAGCAGTTTAAGGGTACAAGGGACTGAAGCTTTCTTT. This sequence encodes CASSLRVQGTEAFF.

This clone is labeled as medium-sized. V gene TRBV2 combines with J gene TRBJ2-7, with TRBD2 as a possible D gene (5 bases). Trimming removed 2 bases from V and 1 base from J, with 9 bases in between. The CDR3 length is 14 residues. CDR1 is SNHLY and CDR2 is FYNNEI in the germline V gene. The CDR3 loop is CASSEYGESYEQYF. The CDR3 bases are TGTGCCAGCAGTGAATACGGGGAGTCCTACGAGCAGTACTTC.

This clone was recorded a few times. V usage is TRBV25-1 and J usage is TRBJ1-4, with a tentative D call TRBD1 (6 bases). The CDR3 totals 13 residues. The germline V gene has CDR1 MGHDK and CDR2 SYGVNS. Trimming took 4 bases from V and 8 from J, leaving 11 bases between them. The CDR3 nucleotides are TGTGCCAGCAGTGGGGACAAATGGGAAAAACTGTTTTTT. Protein product: CASSGDKWEKLFF.

V is TRBV18 and J is TRBJ1-5; 7 positions match TRBD1. Germline CDR1 reads KGHSH; CDR2 reads LQKENI. V shed 5 bases, J shed 0 bases, and the junction held 1 base outside the gene matches. The CDR3 contains 14 residues. The CDR3 loop is CASSRQGSNQPQHF. The CDR3 nucleotides are TGTGCCAGCTCAAGACAGGGTAGCAATCAGCCCCAGCATTTT.

Comments on this clone: A read error may produce the germline difference seen at one junction end. V usage is TRBV5-4 and J usage is TRBJ2-3; 8 bases line up with TRBD1. The CDR3 contains 11 residues. CDR1 SGHNT and CDR2 YYREEE come from the germline V gene (reference sequence). CDR3 DNA: TGTGCCAGCAGCAGGACAGGGTTTTTGCATTTT. Amino acid sequence: CASSRTGFLHF.

V usage is TRBV19 and J usage is TRBJ2-7; D not resolved. The CDR3 loop spans 12 amino acids. Germline values: CDR1 LNHDA, CDR2 SQIVND (reference sequence). Trimming removed 1 base from V and 4 bases from J, with 5 bases in between. The CDR3 spells CASSIVPYEQYF. DNA for the CDR3: TGTGCCAGTAGTATAGTGCCGTACGAGCAGTACTTC.

The chain is built from TRBV9 and TRBJ2-7, with D perhaps matching TRBD1 (6 bases). The CDR3 is 15 amino acids. The germline gives CDR1 SGDLS, CDR2 YYNGEE. Between the trimmed V and J ends, which lost 0 bases and 9 bases, there was a span of 19 bases. The CDR3 region is CASSVDNQGNFRQYF. In DNA, the CDR3 is TGTGCCAGCAGCGTAGATAACCAGGGGAACTTTCGGCAGTACTTC.

This chain uses TRBV6-1 with TRBJ2-7, with TRBD1 as a possible D gene (6 bases). With 6 bases removed from V and 6 bases from J, the gap between germline ends came to 12 bases. Germline CDR1 MNHNS, CDR2 SASEGT. The CDR3 contains 12 residues. In DNA, the CDR3 is TGTGCCAGCAGCTTGGACAGCCGCGAGCAGTACTTC. Protein: CASSLDSREQYF.

The rearrangement links TRBV27 to TRBJ1-6; 9 bases align to TRBD1. In germline, CDR1 is MNHEY, CDR2 SMNVEV (reference sequence). V lost 6 bases, J lost 9 bases, and 6 bases stayed unmatched. CDR3 length equals 14 residues. The CDR3, as DNA: TGTGCCAGCAGCTCAACAGGGGGCTTTTCACCCCTCCACTTT. This sequence encodes CASSSTGGFSPLHF.

The rearrangement links TRBV6-6 to TRBJ2-7, with 9 bases fitting TRBD1. With 1 base clipped from V and 4 bases from J, the junction kept 5 bases outside the gene matches. Germline V CDR1 and CDR2: MNHNY, SVGAGI (reference sequence). The CDR3 length is 15 residues. CDR3 loop: CASSYYPGQGYEQYF. The CDR3, as DNA: TGTGCCAGCAGTTACTACCCAGGACAGGGGTACGAGCAGTACTTC.

The table lists this clone with a few counts. V and J are TRBV30 and TRBJ1-1; D ambiguous. Per the germline V gene, CDR1 is GTSNPN and CDR2 is SVGIG (reference sequence). This CDR3 is 11 amino acids long. V was cut by 8 bases and J by 1 base, with 8 bases left in between. The CDR3 DNA sequence: TGTGCCCTCGAGAGGAACACTGAAGCTTTCTTT. Translated, it gives CALERNTEAFF.

This clone occurred once. The chain has TRBV28 and TRBJ1-3; 7 positions agree with TRBD1. The J segment lost 0 bases and the V segment lost 2 bases, leaving 13 bases of the junction unmatched. Per germline, CDR1 MDHEN and CDR2 SYDVKM. The CDR3 is 19 residues long. The CDR3 here is CASSLVGGLTSSSGNTIYF. The CDR3 DNA sequence: TGTGCCAGCAGTTTAGTAGGGGGCTTAACCTCCAGCTCTGGAAACACCATATATTTT.

The J gene is TRBJ1-2, the V gene TRBV12-3 or TRBV12-4; D gene uncertain. The CDR3 sequence is 12 residues long. Trimming stripped 0 bases from V and 5 bases from J, with 4 bases between. The CDR3 protein is CASSLAVYGYTF. As DNA, the CDR3 is TGTGCCAGCAGTTTAGCGGTATATGGCTACACCTTC.

The V gene is TRBV7-3, the J gene TRBJ2-7; D possibly corresponds to TRBD2 (5 bases). From germline, CDR1 is SGHTA and CDR2 FQGTGA. The length of the CDR3 is 13 residues. Trimming shortened V by 5 bases and J by 4 bases, and 12 bases separated the two germline ends. The CDR3 DNA reads TGTGCCAGCAGCCCCGGGGTTCTGTACGAGCAGTACTTC. Translated: CASSPGVLYEQYF.

A single count supports this clone. The chain recombines TRBV28 with TRBJ2-6; perhaps D is TRBD1 or TRBD2 (6 bases each). Trimming took 6 bases from V and 0 from J, leaving 12 bases between them. This CDR3 region has 16 residues. CDR1 MDHEN and CDR2 SYDVKM come from the germline V gene. The CDR3 nucleotides read TGTGCCAGCAGAGTAGGGGGGATCTCTGGGGCCAACGTCCTGACTTTC. Translation: CASRVGGISGANVLTF.